This TCR beta chain was obtained from a study of cytomegalovirus exposure and HLA in healthy donors. General observations from the study: Reports indicated that the classifier achieved high specificity and sensitivity in diagnosing cytomegalovirus status. No immune exposure information besides CMV serostatus was available. Other equally common chains were less clonally expanded than HLA-associated TCR beta chains, a later analysis showed. The number of N-insertions in an Asian-associated ancestry cluster was reportedly below the roughly 700-donor mean in a later analysis.

This clone has only a few counts. Its antigen is not known. Germline V gene lookup returns CDR1 MNHEY and CDR2 SMNVEV (reference sequence). This CDR3 is 17 amino acids long. J lost 6 bases, V lost 0 bases, and 10 bases had no gene match. In the PCR, 60 Vbeta and 13 Jbeta primers were used. Sequenced by immunoSEQ multiplex PCR; TCRdb stores in-frame clones only, minus some. Of 150,000 to 200,000 clones listed, under 70% are singletons. The genes are TRBV27 and TRBJ2-4; 8 bases map to TRBD2. The clonotype originates from a man aged 25-45 years in good health and CMV-seropositive. Material for sequencing was PBMCs. CDR3 loop: CASSLSTGTSKRNIQYF. In DNA, the CDR3 is TGTGCCAGCAGTTTATCCACCGGGACTAGTAAGCGAAACATTCAGTACTTC.